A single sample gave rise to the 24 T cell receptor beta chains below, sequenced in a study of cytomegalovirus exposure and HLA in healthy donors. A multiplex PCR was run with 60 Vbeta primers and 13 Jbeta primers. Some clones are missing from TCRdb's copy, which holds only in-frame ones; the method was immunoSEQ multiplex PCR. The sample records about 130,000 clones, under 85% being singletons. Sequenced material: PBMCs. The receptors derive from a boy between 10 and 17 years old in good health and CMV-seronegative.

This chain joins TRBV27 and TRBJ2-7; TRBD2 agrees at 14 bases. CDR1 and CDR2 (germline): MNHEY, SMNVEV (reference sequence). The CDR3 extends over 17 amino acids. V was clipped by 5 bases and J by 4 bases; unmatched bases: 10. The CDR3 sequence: CASSPLRTSGGKYEQYF. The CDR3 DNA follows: TGTGCCAGCAGTCCCCTCCGGACTAGCGGGGGGAAATACGAGCAGTACTTC.

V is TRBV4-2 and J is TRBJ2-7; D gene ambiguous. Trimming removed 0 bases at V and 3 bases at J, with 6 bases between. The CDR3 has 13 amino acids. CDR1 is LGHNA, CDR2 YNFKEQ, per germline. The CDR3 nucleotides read TGTGCCAGCAGCCAAGAGAGGAACTACGAGCAGTACTTC. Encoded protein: CASSQERNYEQYF.

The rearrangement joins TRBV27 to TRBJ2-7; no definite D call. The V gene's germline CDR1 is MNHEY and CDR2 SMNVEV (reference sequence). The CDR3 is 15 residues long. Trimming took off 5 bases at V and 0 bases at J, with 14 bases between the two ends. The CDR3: CASSPLTTISYEQYF. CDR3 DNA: TGTGCCAGCAGTCCCCTGACAACGATCTCCTACGAGCAGTACTTC.

The CDR3 reads CASVSGYTEAFF. The DNA of the CDR3 is TGTGCCAGCGTGAGCGGGTACACTGAAGCTTTCTTT. The chain employs TRBV2 and TRBJ1-1; D uncertain. V was cut by 8 bases and J by 3 bases, with 10 bases left in between. This CDR3 has 12 residues. Germline CDR1 reads SNHLY; CDR2 reads FYNNEI.

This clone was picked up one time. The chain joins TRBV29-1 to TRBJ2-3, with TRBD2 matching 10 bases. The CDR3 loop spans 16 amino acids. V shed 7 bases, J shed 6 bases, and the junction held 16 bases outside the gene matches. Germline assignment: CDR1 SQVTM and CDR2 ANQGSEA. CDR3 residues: CSGRRSLAGAEDTQYF. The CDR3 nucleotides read TGCAGCGGCCGGAGGTCGCTAGCGGGAGCGGAGGATACGCAGTATTTT.

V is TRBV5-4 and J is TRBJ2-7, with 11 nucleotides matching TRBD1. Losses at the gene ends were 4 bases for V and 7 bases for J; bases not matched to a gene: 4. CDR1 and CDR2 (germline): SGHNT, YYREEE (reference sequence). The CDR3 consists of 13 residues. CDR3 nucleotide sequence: TGTGCCAGCAGCGAAGGGACAGGGGGTGAGCAGTACTTC. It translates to CASSEGTGGEQYF.

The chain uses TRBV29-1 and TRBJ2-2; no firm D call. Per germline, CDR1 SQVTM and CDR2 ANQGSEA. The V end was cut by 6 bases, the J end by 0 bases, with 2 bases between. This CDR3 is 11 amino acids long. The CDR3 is CSVSNTGELFF. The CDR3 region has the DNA TGCAGCGTCTCGAACACCGGGGAGCTGTTTTTT.

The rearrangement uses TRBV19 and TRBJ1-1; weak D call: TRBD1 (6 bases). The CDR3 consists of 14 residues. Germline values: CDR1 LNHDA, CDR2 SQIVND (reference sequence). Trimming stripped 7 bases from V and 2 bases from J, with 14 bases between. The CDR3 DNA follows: TGTGCCAGTATACGGGAGGGGGGAAACACTGAAGCTTTCTTT. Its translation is CASIREGGNTEAFF.

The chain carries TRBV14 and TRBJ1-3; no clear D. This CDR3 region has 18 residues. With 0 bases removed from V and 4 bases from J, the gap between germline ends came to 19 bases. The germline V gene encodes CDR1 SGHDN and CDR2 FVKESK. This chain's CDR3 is CASSQEDLGRPGGNTIYF. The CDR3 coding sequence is TGTGCCAGCAGCCAAGAGGACTTGGGCAGACCTGGGGGAAACACCATATATTTT.

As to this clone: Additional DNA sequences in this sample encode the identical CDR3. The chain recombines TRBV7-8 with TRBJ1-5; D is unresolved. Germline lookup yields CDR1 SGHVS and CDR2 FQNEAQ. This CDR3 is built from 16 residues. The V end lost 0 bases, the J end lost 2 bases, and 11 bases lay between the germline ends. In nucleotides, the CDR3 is TGTGCCAGCAGCTTAGCGGTAAGGCAGGGCAATCAGCCCCAGCATTTT. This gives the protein CASSLAVRQGNQPQHF.

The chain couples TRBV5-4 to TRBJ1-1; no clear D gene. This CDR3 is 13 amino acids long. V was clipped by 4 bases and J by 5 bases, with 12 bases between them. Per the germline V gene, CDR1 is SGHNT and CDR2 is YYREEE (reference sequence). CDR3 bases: TGTGCCAGCAGCCCCTTCGAGGGAACTGAAGCTTTCTTT. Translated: CASSPFEGTEAFF.

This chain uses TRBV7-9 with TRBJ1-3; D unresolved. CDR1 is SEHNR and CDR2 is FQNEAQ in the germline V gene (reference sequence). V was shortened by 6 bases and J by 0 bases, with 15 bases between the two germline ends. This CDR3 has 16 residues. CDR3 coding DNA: TGTGCCAGCAGTCAATTGACACCGACCTCTGGAAACACCATATATTTT. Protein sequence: CASSQLTPTSGNTIYF.

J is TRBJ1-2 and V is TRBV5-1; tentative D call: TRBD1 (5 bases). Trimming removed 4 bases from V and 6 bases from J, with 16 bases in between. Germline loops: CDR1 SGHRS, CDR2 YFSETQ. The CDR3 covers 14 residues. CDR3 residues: CASSKYSPGHGYTF. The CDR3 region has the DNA TGCGCCAGCAGCAAATACAGCCCAGGGCATGGCTACACCTTC.

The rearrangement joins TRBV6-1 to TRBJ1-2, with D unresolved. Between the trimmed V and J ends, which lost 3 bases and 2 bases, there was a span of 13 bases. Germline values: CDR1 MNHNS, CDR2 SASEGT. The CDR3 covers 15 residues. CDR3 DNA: TGTGCCAGCAGTGACCCGCCTAAGTCGAACTATGGCTACACCTTC. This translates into CASSDPPKSNYGYTF.

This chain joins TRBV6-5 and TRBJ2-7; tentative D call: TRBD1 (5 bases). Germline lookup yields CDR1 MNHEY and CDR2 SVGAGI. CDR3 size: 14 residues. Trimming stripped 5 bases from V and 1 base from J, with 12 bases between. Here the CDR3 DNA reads TGTGCCAGCAGTAAGGGGCCCCATTCCTACGAGCAGTACTTC. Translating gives CASSKGPHSYEQYF.

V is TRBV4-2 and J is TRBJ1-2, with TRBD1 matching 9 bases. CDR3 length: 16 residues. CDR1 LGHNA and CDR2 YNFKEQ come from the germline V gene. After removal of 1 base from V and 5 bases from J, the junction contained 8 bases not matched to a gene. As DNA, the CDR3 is TGTGCCAGCAGCCAAGCCGGCGGGGACAGGGTGTATGGCTACACCTTC. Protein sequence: CASSQAGGDRVYGYTF.

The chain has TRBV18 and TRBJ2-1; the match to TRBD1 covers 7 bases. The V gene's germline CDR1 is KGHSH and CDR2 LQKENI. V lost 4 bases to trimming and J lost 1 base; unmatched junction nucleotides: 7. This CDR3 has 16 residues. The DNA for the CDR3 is TGTGCCAGCTCACGGGGACAGCCTAATTCCTACAATGAGCAGTTCTTC. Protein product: CASSRGQPNSYNEQFF.

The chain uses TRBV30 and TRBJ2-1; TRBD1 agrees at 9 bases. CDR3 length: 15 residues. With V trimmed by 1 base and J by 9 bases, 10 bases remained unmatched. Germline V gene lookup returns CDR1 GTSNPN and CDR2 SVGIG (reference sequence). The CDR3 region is CAWSAGTGRNSEQFF. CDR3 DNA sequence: TGTGCCTGGAGTGCCGGGACAGGGAGGAATAGTGAGCAGTTCTTC.

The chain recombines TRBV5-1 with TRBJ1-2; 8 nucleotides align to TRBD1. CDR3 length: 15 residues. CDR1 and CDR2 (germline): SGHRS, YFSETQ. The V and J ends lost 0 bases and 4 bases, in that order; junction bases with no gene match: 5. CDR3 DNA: TGCGCCAGCAGCTTGGCGGACAGGGATCGCTATGGCTACACCTTC. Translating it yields CASSLADRDRYGYTF.

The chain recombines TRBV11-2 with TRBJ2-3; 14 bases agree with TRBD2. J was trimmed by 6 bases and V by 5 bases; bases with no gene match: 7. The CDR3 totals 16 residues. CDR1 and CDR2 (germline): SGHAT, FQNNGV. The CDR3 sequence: CASSLGLAGGGDTQYF. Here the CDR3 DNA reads TGTGCCAGCAGCCTTGGACTAGCGGGGGGTGGCGATACGCAGTATTTT.

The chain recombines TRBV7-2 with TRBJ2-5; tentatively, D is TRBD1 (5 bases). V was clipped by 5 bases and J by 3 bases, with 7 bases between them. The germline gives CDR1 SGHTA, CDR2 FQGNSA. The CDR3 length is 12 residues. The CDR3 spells CASSPREETQYF. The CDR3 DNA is TGTGCCAGCAGCCCCAGGGAAGAGACCCAGTACTTC. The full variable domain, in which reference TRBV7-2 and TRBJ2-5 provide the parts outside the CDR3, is GAGVSQSPSNKVTEKGKDVELRCDPISGHTALYWYRQSLGQGLEFLIYFQGNSAPDKSGLPSDRFSAERTGGSVSTLTIQRTQQEDSAVYLCASSPREETQYFGPGTRLLVL.

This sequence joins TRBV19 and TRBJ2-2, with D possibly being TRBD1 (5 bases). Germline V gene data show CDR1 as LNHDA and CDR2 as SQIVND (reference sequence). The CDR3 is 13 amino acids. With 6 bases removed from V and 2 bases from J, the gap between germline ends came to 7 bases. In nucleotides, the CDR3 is TGTGCCAGTAGGCAGGGAAACACCGGGGAGCTGTTTTTT. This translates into CASRQGNTGELFF.

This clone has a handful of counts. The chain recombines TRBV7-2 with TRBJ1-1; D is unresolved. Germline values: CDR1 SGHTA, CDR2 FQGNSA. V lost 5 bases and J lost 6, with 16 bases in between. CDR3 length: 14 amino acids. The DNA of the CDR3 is TGTGCCAGCAGCCCCCCGGGATCCCCCCCTGAAGCTTTCTTT. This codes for CASSPPGSPPEAFF.

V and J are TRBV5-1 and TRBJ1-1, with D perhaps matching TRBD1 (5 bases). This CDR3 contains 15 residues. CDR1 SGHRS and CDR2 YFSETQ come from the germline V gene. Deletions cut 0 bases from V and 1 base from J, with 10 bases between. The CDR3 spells CASSLVPGQNTEAFF. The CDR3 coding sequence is TGCGCCAGCAGCTTGGTTCCAGGACAGAACACTGAAGCTTTCTTT.